The 19 T cell receptor beta chains below come from one sample, sequenced in a study of T-cell reconstitution after alpha-beta-depleted transplantation in children. Unique molecular identifiers were built into the TCRbeta library. Each CDR3 protein gets one entry after TCRdb re-called the PCR reads with MiXCR. Among 490,000 or so distinct CDR3 sequences listed, 12% were seen once. The specimen was PBMCs from the stem cell graft donor, collected from the stem cell graft. The origin of the receptors is a human donor who donated a stem cell graft to a child with combined immunodeficiency.

This clonotype was seen only a few times. CDR3 DNA: TGCGCCAGCAGCTTGTTGAGAGGGGGCAACACTGAAGCTTTCTTT. Amino acid sequence: CASSLLRGGNTEAFF. The chain is built from TRBV5-1 and TRBJ1-1; 7 bases match TRBD1. The CDR3 has 15 amino acids. Germline V lookup: CDR1 SGHRS, CDR2 YFSETQ. The trim removed 1 base at V and 2 bases at J, leaving 5 bases unmatched.

V usage is TRBV28 and J usage is TRBJ2-6; D perhaps matches TRBD1 (6 bases). The CDR3 covers 14 residues. V lost 6 bases, J lost 3 bases, and 9 bases lay in between. Germline CDR1 MDHEN, CDR2 SYDVKM. CDR3 coding DNA: TGTGCCAGCAGCTCAGGGGTTGGGGCCAACGTCCTGACTTTC. Its protein product is CASSSGVGANVLTF.

The V call is TRBV5-1, the J call TRBJ2-1; D possibly corresponds to TRBD1 (6 bases). Germline V gives CDR1 SGHRS, CDR2 YFSETQ. V shed 4 bases and J shed 0 bases, with 11 bases lying between them. CDR3 size: 15 residues. CDR3 sequence reads: CASSRDTSSYNEQFF. CDR3 DNA sequence: TGCGCCAGCAGCAGGGACACGAGCTCCTACAATGAGCAGTTCTTC.

The J gene is TRBJ2-1, the V gene TRBV25-1; the D gene is possibly TRBD1 (7 bases). Germline V gives CDR1 MGHDK, CDR2 SYGVNS. The CDR3 sequence is 18 residues long. Trimming shortened V by 4 bases and J by 3 bases, and 22 bases separated the two germline ends. This CDR3 is CASSVIGGPGTDYNEQFF. The CDR3 nucleotides are TGTGCCAGCAGTGTGATTGGGGGGCCCGGGACAGACTACAATGAGCAGTTCTTC.

The rearrangement links TRBV2 to TRBJ2-3, with D tentatively TRBD1 or TRBD2 (6 bases each). The CDR3 loop spans 15 amino acids. Trimming removed 8 bases at V and 1 base at J, with 16 bases between. CDR1 is SNHLY and CDR2 is FYNNEI in the germline V gene. The CDR3 coding sequence is TGTGCCAGCCGAAATTGGAGGGGGGGCACAGATACGCAGTATTTT. The encoded protein is CASRNWRGGTDTQYF.

V gene TRBV5-6 combines with J gene TRBJ1-2; D perhaps matches TRBD1 (5 bases). Germline values: CDR1 SGHDT, CDR2 YYEEEE. CDR3 length: 13 residues. Trimming removed 3 bases at V and 4 bases at J, with 10 bases between. CDR3 loop: CASSSARVYGYTF. CDR3 in DNA: TGTGCCAGCAGCTCCGCCAGGGTCTATGGCTACACCTTC.

The V gene is TRBV30, the J gene TRBJ2-1; 7 bases match TRBD1. CDR1 GTSNPN and CDR2 SVGIG come from the germline V gene (reference sequence). V lost 4 bases and J lost 5; bases outside the gene matches: 8. This CDR3 region has 14 residues. This CDR3 is CAWTRTGHNNEQFF. The CDR3, as DNA: TGTGCCTGGACCCGGACAGGCCACAACAATGAGCAGTTCTTC.

This clonotype showed up many times. The V and J genes are TRBV10-3 and TRBJ1-2; no firm D call. The CDR3 sequence is 15 residues long. Trimming removed 6 bases from V and 0 bases from J, with 14 bases in between. Germline CDR1 and CDR2: ENHRY and SYGVKD. The CDR3 here is CAIRETDEANYGYTF. In nucleotides, the CDR3 is TGTGCCATCAGGGAGACGGACGAAGCTAACTATGGCTACACCTTC.

By share, this clonotype counts as medium-sized. The genes are TRBV20-1 and TRBJ2-5, with TRBD2 identical over 10 bases. The V segment lost 1 base and the J segment 4 bases; nucleotides outside the gene matches: 9. This CDR3 contains 16 residues. Germline V gene lookup returns CDR1 DFQATT and CDR2 SNEGSKA (reference sequence). The CDR3 DNA reads TGCAGTGCTAGAGGCGCTAGCGGGAGTGTTACAGAGACCCAGTACTTC. Translation gives CSARGASGSVTETQYF.

The rearrangement joins TRBV20-1 to TRBJ2-6; unclear D gene. The CDR3 runs to 16 residues. Germline CDR1 is DFQATT and CDR2 is SNEGSKA (reference sequence). Trimming shortened V by 1 base and J by 2 bases, and 12 bases separated the two germline ends. The CDR3 DNA is TGCAGTGCTAGAGCGGCTCCGTCCGCTGGGGCCAACGTCCTGACTTTC. Amino acids: CSARAAPSAGANVLTF.

CDR3 nucleotide sequence: TGTGCCAGCAGCTTGGTCGGCCTAGGGAGCGCAGATACGCAGTATTTT. Translated: CASSLVGLGSADTQYF. This chain joins TRBV5-6 and TRBJ2-3; tentative D call: TRBD2 (5 bases). The CDR3 consists of 16 residues. Trimming took off 0 bases at V and 4 bases at J, with 15 bases between the two ends. Germline CDR1 SGHDT, CDR2 YYEEEE.

The sample holds a few counts of this clonotype. The chain links TRBV12-5 to TRBJ2-1; 7 nucleotides line up with TRBD1. The CDR3 runs to 16 residues. V shed 4 bases and J 0 bases; nucleotides not matched to a gene: 6. CDR1 LGHNT and CDR2 FRNRAP come from the germline V gene. The CDR3 spells CASGSSDRASYNEQFF. The DNA of the CDR3 is TGTGCTAGTGGTTCCTCTGACAGGGCCTCCTACAATGAGCAGTTCTTC. Together with reference TRBV12-5 and TRBJ2-1, the CDR3 gives the full variable domain: DARVTQTPRHKVTEMGQEVTMRCQPILGHNTVFWYRQTMMQGLELLAYFRNRAPLDDSGMPKDRFSAEMPDATLATLKIQPSEPRDSAVYFCASGSSDRASYNEQFFGPGTRLTVL.

The V call is TRBV7-9, the J call TRBJ2-7, with D tentatively TRBD2 (6 bases). This CDR3 is 15 amino acids long. Trimming pared 1 base from V and 2 bases from J, leaving 12 bases between. Germline CDR1 SEHNR, CDR2 FQNEAQ (reference sequence). Here the CDR3 reads CASSLGWGGTYEQYF. As DNA, the CDR3 is TGTGCCAGCAGCTTAGGATGGGGAGGAACCTACGAGCAGTACTTC.

The chain joins TRBV3-1 to TRBJ2-7, with 8 nucleotides matching TRBD1. CDR3 length equals 14 residues. Germline V lookup: CDR1 LGHDT, CDR2 YNNKEL (reference sequence). Unmatched junction bases numbered 4, after V lost 4 bases and J lost 2 bases. CDR3 nucleotides: TGTGCCAGCAGCCGACAGGGGAGGACCTACGAGCAGTACTTC. Translated, it gives CASSRQGRTYEQYF.

V is TRBV12-3 or TRBV12-4 and J is TRBJ1-1; no definite D call. The CDR3 spans 15 residues. Trimming pared 6 bases from V and 0 bases from J, leaving 14 bases between. In nucleotides, the CDR3 is TGTGCCAGCAGCCCAAGAAGAGGGTTGAACACTGAAGCTTTCTTT. Protein product: CASSPRRGLNTEAFF.

The sample holds a few counts of this clonotype. The chain carries TRBV20-1 and TRBJ2-5, with 7 bases matching TRBD1. The length of the CDR3 is 14 residues. Trimming cost V 5 bases and J 1 base; bases outside gene matches: 7. The germline gives CDR1 DFQATT, CDR2 SNEGSKA (reference sequence). CDR3 coding DNA: TGCAGTGCTCCCGGACAGGTTTTCCAAGAGACCCAGTACTTC. It translates to CSAPGQVFQETQYF.

This clonotype has a count of ten or more. This chain connects TRBV27 to TRBJ2-7; D possibly corresponds to TRBD1 (5 bases). V was pared by 4 bases and J by 3 bases, with 13 bases between. The CDR3 has 14 amino acids. Germline CDR1 is MNHEY and CDR2 is SMNVEV (reference sequence). CDR3 bases: TGTGCCAGCAGTTACCAGGGCAGGGTCTACGAGCAGTACTTC. It translates to CASSYQGRVYEQYF.

This clonotype was counted only a few times. The chain links TRBV29-1 to TRBJ1-1, with unresolved D. Germline-derived CDR1 and CDR2 are SQVTM and ANQGSEA. Trimming pared 3 bases from V and 4 bases from J, leaving 6 bases between. The CDR3 is made up of 11 amino acids. CDR3 region: CSVEPSTEAFF. The CDR3 DNA sequence: TGCAGCGTTGAGCCCAGCACTGAAGCTTTCTTT.

The V call is TRBV9, the J call TRBJ2-3; D not resolved. V lost 2 bases, J lost 2 bases, and 6 bases lay in between. The CDR3 runs to 13 residues. Looked up from germline, CDR1 is SGDLS and CDR2 is YYNGEE. As DNA, the CDR3 is TGTGCCAGCAGCGTTGGCCTCACAGATACGCAGTATTTT. Translating it yields CASSVGLTDTQYF.